These 10 T cell receptor beta chains originate from one sample sequenced in a study of T cell repertoires in cytomegalovirus infection. TCRdb reprocessed the reads via MiXCR and lists one record per CDR3 protein. The sample shows 570,000 or so distinct CDR3 sequences, around 40% of them seen only once. These receptors' antigens are unknown. Specimen: cultured PBMCs, collected from culture after CMV antigen stimulation. These receptors originate from a human donor in good health (CMV status not recorded). Some clones in this sample may be carry-over from other donors' samples.

The chain has TRBV7-8 and TRBJ1-2, with a tentative D call TRBD1 (6 bases). With 3 bases removed from V and 7 bases from J, the gap between germline ends came to 18 bases. Per germline, CDR1 SGHVS and CDR2 FQNEAQ. This CDR3 has 15 amino acids. The CDR3: CASSFQGRLLRGYTF. The CDR3 DNA follows: TGTGCCAGCAGCTTTCAGGGGCGGCTTCTTCGTGGCTACACCTTC.

This rearrangement joins TRBV7-9 to TRBJ2-1; D not certain. The V gene's germline CDR1 is SEHNR and CDR2 FQNEAQ (reference sequence). The CDR3 runs 13 residues. V shed 11 bases and J shed 3 bases, with 14 bases lying between them. CDR3 sequence reads: CALRRQDYNEQFF. CDR3 coding DNA: TGTGCCCTCAGGCGTCAGGACTACAATGAGCAGTTCTTC.

The chain is built from TRBV18 and TRBJ1-1, with D perhaps matching TRBD1 (6 bases). CDR1 and CDR2 (germline): KGHSH, LQKENI. The V gene lost 3 bases and the J gene lost 2 bases, with 13 bases spanning the gap. There are 15 residues in the CDR3. The CDR3 bases are TGTGCCAGCTCACCTTCAGGAGGGGGAAACACTGAAGCTTTCTTT. Encoded protein: CASSPSGGGNTEAFF. Full variable domain (rest looked up from reference TRBV18 and TRBJ1-1): NAGVMQNPRHLVRRRGQEARLRCSPMKGHSHVYWYRQLPEEGLKFMVYLQKENIIDESGMPKERFSAEFPKEGPSILRIQQVVRGDSAAYFCASSPSGGGNTEAFFGQGTRLTVV.

The chain uses TRBV28 and TRBJ2-1; 12 bases are a match to TRBD2. V was clipped by 3 bases and J by 6 bases; unmatched bases: 9. The CDR3 totals 17 residues. The germline V gene has CDR1 MDHEN and CDR2 SYDVKM. CDR3 in DNA: TGTGCCAGCAGTTTGCTAGCGGGAGGGGGGTGGTTCAATGAGCAGTTCTTC. It specifies CASSLLAGGGWFNEQFF.

This chain links TRBV20-1 with TRBJ2-1; 8 nucleotides align to TRBD2. The CDR3 is 16 amino acids. J was trimmed by 0 bases and V by 3 bases; bases with no gene match: 7. Germline V gene lookup returns CDR1 DFQATT and CDR2 SNEGSKA (reference sequence). CDR3 nucleotides: TGCAGTGCTAGTCCCCGCCGGGGGGGCTCCTACAATGAGCAGTTCTTC. Protein sequence: CSASPRRGGSYNEQFF.

J is TRBJ2-1 and V is TRBV6-6; no definite D call. The CDR3 has 10 amino acids. V lost 7 bases and J lost 6, with 4 bases in between. Germline lookup yields CDR1 MNHNY and CDR2 SVGAGI (reference sequence). The CDR3 DNA reads as TGTGCCAGCAAGAGCAATGAGCAGTTCTTC. Translating gives CASKSNEQFF.

The CDR3 nucleotides are TGTGCCAGCAGCAAGAAACCCCGACGTCATCAGCCCCAGCATTTT. It codes for CASSKKPRRHQPQHF. The rearrangement joins TRBV7-7 to TRBJ1-5, with D uncertain. The germline V gene has CDR1 SSHAT and CDR2 FNYEAQ (reference sequence). Trimming cost V 5 bases and J 5 bases, with 16 bases left between them. The CDR3 sequence is 15 residues long.

This clonotype was seen more than once but under ten times. The CDR3 nucleotides are TGTGCCAGCAGTGTAGGGGGGGGGACTAGCGACTACGAGCAGTACTTC. As protein: CASSVGGGTSDYEQYF. The rearrangement joins TRBV2 to TRBJ2-7, with 10 bases aligning to TRBD2. With V trimmed by 4 bases and J by 3 bases, 9 bases remained unmatched. The CDR3 is made up of 16 amino acids. CDR1 is SNHLY and CDR2 is FYNNEI in the germline V gene. The full variable domain, in which reference TRBV2 and TRBJ2-7 provide the parts outside the CDR3, is EPEVTQTPSHQVTQMGQEVILRCVPISNHLYFYWYRQILGQKVEFLVSFYNNEISEKSEIFDDQFSVERPDGSNFTLKIRSTKLEDSAMYFCASSVGGGTSDYEQYFGPGTRLTVT.

V gene TRBV6-2 or TRBV6-3 combines with J gene TRBJ2-5; 10 bases line up with TRBD2. Trimming removed 5 bases from V and 0 bases from J; junction bases left unmatched: 9. CDR1 and CDR2 from the germline V gene are MNHEY and SVGEGT. This CDR3 has 17 residues. The CDR3 DNA follows: TGTGCCAGCAGTCCTTCTGGGCTAGCGGGAGACCAAGAGACCCAGTACTTC. It is translated as CASSPSGLAGDQETQYF.

The table lists this clonotype with a few counts. This chain uses TRBV6-2 or TRBV6-3 with TRBJ1-5, with 8 bases that match TRBD1. The junction had 19 bases not matched to a gene; V was cut back by 5 bases and J by 1 base. The CDR3 extends over 20 amino acids. CDR1 and CDR2 (germline): MNHEY, SVGEGT. CDR3 region: CASSANPRDRGWNSNQPQHF. CDR3 sequence (DNA): TGTGCCAGCAGTGCTAACCCCCGCGACAGGGGATGGAACAGCAATCAGCCCCAGCATTTT.